This entry lists 8 T cell receptor beta chains sequenced from one sample in a study of blood T cell repertoires in COVID-19. Profiled with immunoSEQ multiplex PCR; TCRdb holds only in-frame clones, not every one. Of 10,000 to 15,000 clones listed, roughly 84% are singletons. Sequenced material: peripheral blood. The receptors were gathered from a man in his forties or fifties with active or convalescent COVID-19.

This chain joins TRBV7-8 and TRBJ2-2, with D possibly matching TRBD2 (6 bases). The CDR3 has 19 amino acids. Germline V gene data show CDR1 as SGHVS and CDR2 as FQNEAQ. Trimming took 8 bases from V and 7 from J, leaving 32 bases between them. The chain's CDR3 is CASRARAGRNSGFLGELFF. DNA of the CDR3: TGTGCCAGCCGCGCGCGCGCGGGACGGAACTCCGGTTTCCTCGGGGAGCTGTTTTTT.

This chain links TRBV5-5 with TRBJ1-4; TRBD1 might be the D (6 bases). The germline V gene encodes CDR1 SGHKS and CDR2 YYEKEE (reference sequence). V lost 1 base to trimming and J lost 4 bases, with 8 bases between them. The CDR3 extends over 14 amino acids. This CDR3 is CASSLSQGNEKLFF. The CDR3 coding sequence is TGTGCCAGCAGCTTGTCACAGGGTAATGAAAAACTGTTTTTT.

V usage is TRBV25-1 and J usage is TRBJ2-1; 7 bases fit TRBD2. V dropped 2 bases and J dropped 0; count of bases not matched to a gene: 7. The CDR3 totals 17 residues. CDR1 and CDR2 (germline): MGHDK, SYGVNS. CDR3 protein: CASSEREGPSSYNEQFF. The CDR3, as DNA: TGTGCCAGCAGTGAAAGGGAGGGGCCGAGCTCCTACAATGAGCAGTTCTTC.

The V and J genes are TRBV6-1 and TRBJ2-3; weak D call: TRBD2 (7 bases). This CDR3 has 15 amino acids. Trimming cost V 2 bases and J 2 bases, with 11 bases left between them. CDR1 and CDR2 (germline): MNHNS, SASEGT. The CDR3 region is CASSETAGATDTQYF. The CDR3 DNA sequence: TGTGCCAGCAGTGAAACGGCGGGGGCCACAGATACGCAGTATTTT.

Sample share makes this clone medium-sized. The chain couples TRBV13 to TRBJ1-2; the D gene is possibly TRBD1 (5 bases). The germline V gene encodes CDR1 PRHDT and CDR2 FYEKMQ (reference sequence). The CDR3 length is 13 residues. V lost 4 bases and J 5 bases, leaving 11 bases between the germline ends. CDR3 sequence: CASSSQGLYGYTF. CDR3 DNA sequence: TGTGCCAGCAGCTCTCAGGGACTATATGGCTACACCTTC.

The chain links TRBV7-2 to TRBJ1-1; D is ambiguous. Trimming removed 3 bases at V and 1 base at J, with 15 bases between. CDR1 and CDR2 (germline): SGHTA, FQGNSA. This CDR3 has 16 amino acids. The CDR3 bases are TGTGCCAGCAGCTTGTCGGCGGGGAGGACGAACACTGAAGCTTTCTTT. Residues: CASSLSAGRTNTEAFF.

The chain has TRBV4-3 and TRBJ2-2; 11 bases map to TRBD2. V was pared by 0 bases and J by 5 bases, with 5 bases of the junction left unmatched. The CDR3 covers 17 residues. Germline CDR1 LGHNA, CDR2 YSLEER. The chain's CDR3 is CASSQDLAGGRTGELFF. CDR3 DNA sequence: TGCGCCAGCAGCCAAGACCTAGCGGGGGGACGTACCGGGGAGCTGTTTTTT.

The genes are TRBV6-5 and TRBJ1-3, with D unresolved. Between the trimmed V and J ends, which lost 7 bases and 4 bases, there was a span of 17 bases. The CDR3 spans 15 residues. CDR1 is MNHEY, CDR2 SVGAGI, per germline. CDR3 bases: TGTGCCAGCACCCTACAAGAGGGATCCGGAAACACCATATATTTT. It yields the protein CASTLQEGSGNTIYF.